This T cell receptor beta chain was recovered during a study of T cell changes during pregnancy in multiple sclerosis. Trimming cost V 4 bases and J 7 bases; bases outside gene matches: 5. CDR1 is MGHRA, CDR2 YSYEKL, per germline. CDR3 length: 14 residues. TCRdb's copy holds only in-frame clones and misses some; the assay was immunoSEQ multiplex PCR. The data contain 68,000 or so clones, about 90% of them singletons. The clonotype originates from a female donor in good health, enrolled as a control in a pregnancy study. This chain uses TRBV4-1 with TRBJ2-2, with 8 nucleotides matching TRBD1. Specimen: peripheral blood, collected in the second trimester of pregnancy. CDR3 in amino acids: CASSPSGGNGELFF. Here the CDR3 DNA reads TGCGCCAGCAGCCCCTCAGGGGGCAACGGGGAGCTGTTTTTT.